This is a list of T cell receptor beta chains from one sample in a study of beta chain features in type 1 diabetes. Assay used: immunoSEQ multiplex PCR; TCRdb lists only in-frame clones, some missing. The sample has around 500,000 clones, roughly an eighth seen once; the top ten hold 0.04% to 0.05%. Specimen: naive CD4+ T cells from blood. These receptor sequences come from a woman aged 18-30 years in good health. Each CDR3 is given with its conserved first and last residue. A D gene is named only where the DNA matches it firmly. Clone size, where shown, is once, few, many, or a class for clones that have expanded.

DNA: TGTGCCATCAGTGATGCAGGGGACATAGATACGCAGTATTTT; CDR3: CAISDAGDIDTQYF; D: NA; size: few; J: TRBJ2-3; V: TRBV10-3
DNA: TGCAGCGGTAGGTGGGGGTTCAACGAGCAGTACTTC; CDR3: CSGRWGFNEQYF; D: NA; size: many; J: TRBJ2-7; V: TRBV29-1
DNA: TGTGCCAGCAGCTACTTGGGGGTGGGCCCAGATACGCAGTATTTT; CDR3: CASSYLGVGPDTQYF; D: NA; size: few; J: TRBJ2-3; V: TRBV7-2
DNA: TGTGCCAGCAGCGTAGGGAGGCCGCAGGGCAAAAACATTCAGTACTTC; CDR3: CASSVGRPQGKNIQYF; D: NA; size: few; J: TRBJ2-4; V: TRBV9
DNA: TGTGCCAGCAGCTCGGGGCATGGGACGGTGAACACCGGGGAGCTGTTTTTT; CDR3: CASSSGHGTVNTGELFF; D: NA; size: NA; J: TRBJ2-2; V: TRBV13
DNA: TGTGCCAGCAGTCCCCGATTGTATCTCTATGGCTACACCTTC; CDR3: CASSPRLYLYGYTF; D: NA; size: NA; J: TRBJ1-2; V: TRBV28
DNA: TGTGCCAGCAGCTTAAGAGGATCCCTTGGAAGCTCCTACAATGAGCAGTTCTTC; CDR3: CASSLRGSLGSSYNEQFF; D: NA; size: few; J: TRBJ2-1; V: TRBV7-2
DNA: TGTGCAAGTCGCTTACCTTCTACCGGGACAGACCCCCTCGAGCAGTACTTC; CDR3: CASRLPSTGTDPLEQYF; D: NA; size: few; J: TRBJ2-7; V: TRBV12-2
DNA: TGTGCCAGCAGTTACTCCGAAAAGACAGGGACAGATACGCAGTATTTT; CDR3: CASSYSEKTGTDTQYF; D: TRBD1; size: NA; J: TRBJ2-3; V: TRBV6-5
DNA: TGCAGCGTTGAATTGCCAGCTAAGAACACTGAAGCTTTCTTT; CDR3: CSVELPAKNTEAFF; D: NA; size: few; J: TRBJ1-1; V: TRBV29-1
DNA: TGTGCCAGCAGCAAGGGACTAGCGGGGGGCCAAGAGACCCAGTACTTC; CDR3: CASSKGLAGGQETQYF; D: TRBD2; size: few; J: TRBJ2-5; V: TRBV7-6
DNA: TGTGCCAGCAGCGAACCAGGGTTACACACTGAAGCTTTCTTT; CDR3: CASSEPGLHTEAFF; D: NA; size: few; J: TRBJ1-1; V: TRBV9
DNA: TGTGCCAGCAGCGTGGACGGGAGAAATAATTCACCCCTCCACTTT; CDR3: CASSVDGRNNSPLHF; D: NA; size: NA; J: TRBJ1-6; V: TRBV9
DNA: TGCGCCAGCAGCGGAGGTTTAGCCAAAAACATTCAGTACTTC; CDR3: CASSGGLAKNIQYF; D: NA; size: few; J: TRBJ2-4; V: TRBV4-1
DNA: TGTGCCGCTACAGGGGGCTACGAGCAGTACTTC; CDR3: CAATGGYEQYF; D: TRBD1; size: NA; J: TRBJ2-7; V: TRBV30
DNA: TGTGCCAGCAGCTTAGACAGGGTCCTTAGGGCCCGCATGAACACTGAAGCTTTCTTT; CDR3: CASSLDRVLRARMNTEAFF; D: NA; size: NA; J: TRBJ1-1; V: TRBV13
DNA: TGTGCCAGCAGCTTAGTCACCAATGGCTACACCTTC; CDR3: CASSLVTNGYTF; D: NA; size: NA; J: TRBJ1-2; V: TRBV7-2
DNA: TGTGCCAGCAGCCAAGATCGGAGGACTAGCCGCACCGGGGAGCTGTTTTTT; CDR3: CASSQDRRTSRTGELFF; D: TRBD2; size: NA; J: TRBJ2-2; V: TRBV14
DNA: TGTGCCAGCAGCTTAGGCACATGGCCCCACGCCGAATATGAAGCTTTCTTT; CDR3: CASSLGTWPHAEYEAFF; D: NA; size: few; J: TRBJ1-1; V: TRBV7-9
DNA: TGTGCCAGCAGCCTCAAAGCGGGGGTGGTTACAGATACGCAGTATTTT; CDR3: CASSLKAGVVTDTQYF; D: TRBD2; size: NA; J: TRBJ2-3; V: TRBV13
DNA: TGTGCCAGTAGCCGTCCTGGGTTATCCACAGATACGCAGTATTTT; CDR3: CASSRPGLSTDTQYF; D: NA; size: NA; J: TRBJ2-3; V: TRBV19
DNA: TGCAGCGTATTCCAAGAGACCCAGTACTTC; CDR3: CSVFQETQYF; D: NA; size: few; J: TRBJ2-5; V: TRBV29-1
DNA: TGCGCCAGCAGCCAAGATCAGTTTTGGAACAGGGGGGCTGGGGAGACCCAGTACTTC; CDR3: CASSQDQFWNRGAGETQYF; D: TRBD1; size: NA; J: TRBJ2-5; V: TRBV4-1